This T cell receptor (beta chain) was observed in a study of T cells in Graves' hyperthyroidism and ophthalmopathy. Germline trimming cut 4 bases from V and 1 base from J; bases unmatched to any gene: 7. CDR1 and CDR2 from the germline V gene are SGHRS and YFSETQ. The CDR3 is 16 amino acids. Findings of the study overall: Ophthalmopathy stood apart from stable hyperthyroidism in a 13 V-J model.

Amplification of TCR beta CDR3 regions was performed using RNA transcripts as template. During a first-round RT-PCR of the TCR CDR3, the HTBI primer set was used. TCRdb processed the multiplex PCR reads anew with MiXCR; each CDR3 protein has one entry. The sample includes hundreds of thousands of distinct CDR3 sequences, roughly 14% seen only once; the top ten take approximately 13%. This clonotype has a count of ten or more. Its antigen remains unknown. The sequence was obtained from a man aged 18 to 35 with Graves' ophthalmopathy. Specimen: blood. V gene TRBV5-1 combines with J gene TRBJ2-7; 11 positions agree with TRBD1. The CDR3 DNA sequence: TGCGCCAGCAGCCCCAGGACAGGGGGCTTTTCCTACGAGCAGTACTTC. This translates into CASSPRTGGFSYEQYF.